This T cell receptor beta chain was sequenced during a study of T cells in Graves' hyperthyroidism and ophthalmopathy. V was trimmed by 5 bases and J by 5 bases, leaving 21 bases between them. Germline lookup yields CDR1 SEHNR and CDR2 FQNEAQ (reference sequence). The CDR3 totals 17 residues. This clonotype was counted between two and nine times. Its antigen is not known. Study findings and constraints: Model output signaled ophthalmopathy a median around 6.9 months ahead of onset.

It was uncontrolled infection, other autoimmune disease, pregnancy or lactation that excluded patients. Isolation of PBMCs was performed on 9.5 to 10 ml fresh peripheral blood. Authors of the study amplified TCR beta CDR3 regions from RNA transcripts. The TCR CDR3 first-round RT-PCR relied on the HTBI primer set. TCRdb re-called the multiplex PCR reads through MiXCR, storing one row per CDR3 protein. The data hold approximately 320,000 distinct CDR3 sequences, with 16% observed a single time. Sequencing was done on a sample of blood. This chain joins TRBV7-9 and TRBJ2-2; D call uncertain. The sequence was collected from a man aged 25 to 40 with Graves' hyperthyroidism. The CDR3 reads CASSPREPQASTGELFF. In DNA, the CDR3 is TGTGCCAGCAGCCCCCGTGAACCCCAAGCGTCAACCGGGGAGCTGTTTTTT.